The clone carrying this TCR beta chain is a singleton in its sample. The sample has other DNA sequences that encode this CDR3 too. V gave up 1 base and J gave up 4 bases, with 6 bases separating them. The germline CDR1 and CDR2 sequences are SGHNT and YENEEA. The CDR3 spans 13 residues. The sample belongs to a study of blood T cell repertoires in COVID-19. About the research overall: Italy, Spain and the United States were the sources of the convalescent and acute COVID-19 samples. From T cells, B-cell-depleted T cells, or PBMCs came the material, which was cDNA or gDNA.

Per the authors' pipeline: Reference gene primer amplification yielded estimated nucleated cell counts. Some clones are missing from TCRdb's copy, which holds only in-frame ones; the method was immunoSEQ multiplex PCR. Clone size and the V and J calls come from that table; the DNA yielded D and trimming. The top ten clones hold about 4.5% of a sample with 100,000 to 150,000 clones, 86% of them seen once. The sample consisted of peripheral blood. The sequence was obtained from a man aged 40-55 years with acute or convalescent COVID-19. The chain employs TRBV11-3 and TRBJ2-3; D unresolved. CDR3 sequence: CASSLGRADTQYF. CDR3 bases: TGTGCCAGCAGCTTAGGTCGTGCAGATACGCAGTATTTT. Together with reference TRBV11-3 and TRBJ2-3, the CDR3 gives the full variable domain: EAGVVQSPRYKIIEKKQPVAFWCNPISGHNTLYWYLQNLGQGPELLIRYENEEAVDDSQLPKDRFSAERLKGVDSTLKIQPAELGDSAVYLCASSLGRADTQYFGPGTRLTVL.